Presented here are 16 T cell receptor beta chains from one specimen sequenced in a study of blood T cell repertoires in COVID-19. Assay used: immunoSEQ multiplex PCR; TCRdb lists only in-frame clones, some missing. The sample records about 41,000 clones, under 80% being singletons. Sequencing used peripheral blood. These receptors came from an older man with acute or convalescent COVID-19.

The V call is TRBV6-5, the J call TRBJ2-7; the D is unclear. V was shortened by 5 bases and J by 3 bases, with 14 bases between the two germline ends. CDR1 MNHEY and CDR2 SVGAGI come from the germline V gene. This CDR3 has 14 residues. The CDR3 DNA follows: TGTGCCAGCAGTCCGAACGGAGTAAGCTACGAGCAGTACTTC. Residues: CASSPNGVSYEQYF.

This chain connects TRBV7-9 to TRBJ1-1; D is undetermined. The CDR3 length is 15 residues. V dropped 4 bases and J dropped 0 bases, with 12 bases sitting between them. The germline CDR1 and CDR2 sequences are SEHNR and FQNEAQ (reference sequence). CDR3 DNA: TGTGCCAGCAGCTCTAGGCCGGGGATGAACACTGAAGCTTTCTTT. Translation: CASSSRPGMNTEAFF. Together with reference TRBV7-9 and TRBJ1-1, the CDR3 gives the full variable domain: DTGVSQNPRHKITKRGQNVTFRCDPISEHNRLYWYRQTLGQGPEFLTYFQNEAQLEKSRLLSDRFSAERPKGSFSTLEIQRTEQGDSAMYLCASSSRPGMNTEAFFGQGTRLTVV.

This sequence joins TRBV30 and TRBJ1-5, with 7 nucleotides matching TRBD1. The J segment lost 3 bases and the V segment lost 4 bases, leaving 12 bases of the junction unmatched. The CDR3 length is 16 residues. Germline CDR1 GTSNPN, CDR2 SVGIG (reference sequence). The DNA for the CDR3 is TGTGCCTGGAATCTCCCTGGCAGGGGGGACAATCAGCCCCAGCATTTT. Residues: CAWNLPGRGDNQPQHF.

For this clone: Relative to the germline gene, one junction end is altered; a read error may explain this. CDR3 DNA: TGTGCTAGCAGCTCCGGGACTAGCGTGGATGAGCAGTTCTTC. Translating it yields CASSSGTSVDEQFF. The chain combines TRBV7-7 with TRBJ2-1, with 10 nucleotides matching TRBD2. The CDR3 runs to 14 residues. Germline V CDR1 and CDR2: SSHAT, FNYEAQ (reference sequence).

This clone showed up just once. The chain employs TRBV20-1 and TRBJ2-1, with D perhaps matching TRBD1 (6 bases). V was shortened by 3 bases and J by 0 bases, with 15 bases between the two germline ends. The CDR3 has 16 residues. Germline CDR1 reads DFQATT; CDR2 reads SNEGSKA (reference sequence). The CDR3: CSASNSGDSSYNEQFF. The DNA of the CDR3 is TGCAGTGCTAGTAACTCAGGGGATAGCTCCTACAATGAGCAGTTCTTC.

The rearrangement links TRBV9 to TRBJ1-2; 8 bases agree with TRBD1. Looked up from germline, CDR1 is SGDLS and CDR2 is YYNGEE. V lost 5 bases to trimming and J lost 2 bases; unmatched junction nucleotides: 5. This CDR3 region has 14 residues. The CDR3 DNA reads TGTGCCAGCAGTAAAGGACAGGGCAACTATGGCTACACCTTC. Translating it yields CASSKGQGNYGYTF.

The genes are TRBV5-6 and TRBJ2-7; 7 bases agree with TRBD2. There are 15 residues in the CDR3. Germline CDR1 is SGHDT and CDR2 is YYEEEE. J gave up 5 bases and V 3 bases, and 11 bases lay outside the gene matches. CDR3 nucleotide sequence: TGTGCCAGCAGCTGGCGGGAGTTCGGGGACCACGAGCAGTACTTC. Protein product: CASSWREFGDHEQYF.

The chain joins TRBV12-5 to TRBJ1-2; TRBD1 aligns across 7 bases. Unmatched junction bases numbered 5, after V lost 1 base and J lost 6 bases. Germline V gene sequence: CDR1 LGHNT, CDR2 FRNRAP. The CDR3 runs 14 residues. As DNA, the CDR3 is TGTGCTAGTGGTTTGGCGGGACAGCTAGATGGCTACACCTTC. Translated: CASGLAGQLDGYTF.

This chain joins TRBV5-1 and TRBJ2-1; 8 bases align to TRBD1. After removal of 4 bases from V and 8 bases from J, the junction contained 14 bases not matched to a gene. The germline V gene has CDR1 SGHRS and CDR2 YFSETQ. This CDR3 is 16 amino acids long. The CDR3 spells CASSEAGTGQTDEQFF. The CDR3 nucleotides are TGCGCCAGCAGCGAGGCCGGGACAGGCCAGACCGATGAGCAGTTCTTC.

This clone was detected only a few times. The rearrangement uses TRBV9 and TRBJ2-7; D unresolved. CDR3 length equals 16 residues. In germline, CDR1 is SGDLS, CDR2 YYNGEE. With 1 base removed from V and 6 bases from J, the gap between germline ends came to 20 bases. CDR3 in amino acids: CASSVLDRAPLGEQYF. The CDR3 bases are TGTGCCAGCAGCGTACTTGACCGAGCGCCCCTGGGCGAGCAGTACTTC.

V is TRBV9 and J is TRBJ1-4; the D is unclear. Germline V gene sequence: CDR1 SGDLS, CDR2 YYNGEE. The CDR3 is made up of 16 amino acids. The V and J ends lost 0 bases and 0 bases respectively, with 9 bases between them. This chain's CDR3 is CASSVDPTATNEKLFF. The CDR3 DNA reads TGTGCCAGCAGCGTAGACCCAACAGCAACTAATGAAAAACTGTTTTTT.

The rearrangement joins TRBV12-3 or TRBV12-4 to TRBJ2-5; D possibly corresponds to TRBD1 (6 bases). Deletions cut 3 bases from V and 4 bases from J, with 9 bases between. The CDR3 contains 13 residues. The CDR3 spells CASSLDSPETQYF. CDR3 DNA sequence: TGTGCCAGCAGTTTGGACAGTCCAGAGACCCAGTACTTC.

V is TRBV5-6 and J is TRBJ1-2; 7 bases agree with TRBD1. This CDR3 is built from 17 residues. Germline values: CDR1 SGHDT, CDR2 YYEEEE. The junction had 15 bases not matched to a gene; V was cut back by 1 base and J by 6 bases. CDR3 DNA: TGTGCCAGCAGCTTGTACTTTAGGGCAGGGGGGACTGATGGCTACACCTTC. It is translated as CASSLYFRAGGTDGYTF.

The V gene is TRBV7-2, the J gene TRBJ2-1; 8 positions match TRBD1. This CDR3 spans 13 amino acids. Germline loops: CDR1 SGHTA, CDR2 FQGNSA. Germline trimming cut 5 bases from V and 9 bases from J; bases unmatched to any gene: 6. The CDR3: CASSAGGHGEQFF. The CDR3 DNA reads TGTGCCAGCAGCGCAGGGGGCCACGGTGAGCAGTTCTTC.

Here the CDR3 reads CASSQPGTGGGYTF. DNA of the CDR3: TGTGCCAGCAGCCAACCCGGGACAGGGGGCGGCTACACCTTC. This rearrangement joins TRBV28 to TRBJ1-2, with 12 bases matching TRBD1. CDR1 and CDR2 from the germline V gene are MDHEN and SYDVKM. The CDR3 sequence is 14 residues long. V trimming: 6 bases; J trimming: 8 bases; junction bases outside the gene matches: 7.

For the CDR3, the DNA is TGTGCCAGCAGCCAGCAGGGGGCCGTAATTAACACTGAAGCTTTCTTT. Its protein product is CASSQQGAVINTEAFF. This rearrangement joins TRBV3-1 (or the pseudogene TRBV3-2) to TRBJ1-1; 8 bases are shared with TRBD1. This CDR3 spans 16 amino acids. V lost 3 bases to trimming and J lost 2 bases; unmatched junction nucleotides: 8. Germline CDR1 and CDR2: LGHDT and YNNKEL (reference sequence).